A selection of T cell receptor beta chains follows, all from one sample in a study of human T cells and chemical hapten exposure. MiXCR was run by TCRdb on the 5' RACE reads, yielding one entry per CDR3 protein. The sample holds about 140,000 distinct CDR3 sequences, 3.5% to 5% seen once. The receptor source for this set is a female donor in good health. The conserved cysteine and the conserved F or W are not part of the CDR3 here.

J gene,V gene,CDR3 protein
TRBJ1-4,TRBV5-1,ASSFGVRGGTNEKLF
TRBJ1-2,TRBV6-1,ASAAEGLAGYT
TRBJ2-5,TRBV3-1,ASSRRGSETQY
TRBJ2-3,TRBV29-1,SGGTGRTDTQY
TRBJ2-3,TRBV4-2,ASSQVGRGGVPMTDTQY
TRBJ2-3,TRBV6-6,ASRPGLAGLYGTDTQY
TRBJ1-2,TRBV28,ASSFRVLLRDRYYGYT
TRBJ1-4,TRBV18,ASSTPGLNEKLF
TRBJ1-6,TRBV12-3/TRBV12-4,ASSFSGRENSPLH
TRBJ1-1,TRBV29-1,SVVRGREDTEAF
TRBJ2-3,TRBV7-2,ASSLGEGGGASDTQY
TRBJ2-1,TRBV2,ASSEEVASAHEQF
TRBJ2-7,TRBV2,ASRGPAYEQY
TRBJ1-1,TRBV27,ASSLDRVTEAF
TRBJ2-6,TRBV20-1,SARKGSGANVLT
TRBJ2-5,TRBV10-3,AISGSSGVETQY
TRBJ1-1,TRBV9,ASSVLGGNTEAF
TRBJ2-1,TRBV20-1,SARDWGISDEQF
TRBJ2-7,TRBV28,ASSVSFYEQY
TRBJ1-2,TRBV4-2,ASSQGRRTGLYGYT
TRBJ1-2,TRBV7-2,ASSLDTGPYGYT
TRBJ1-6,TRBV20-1,SAGIPGQPTLLH
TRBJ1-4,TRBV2,ASREHNEKLF
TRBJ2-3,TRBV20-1,SAGLLDDTQY